This T cell receptor (beta chain) emerged from a study of OX40 agonist ivuxolimab in advanced cancers. Context from the whole study: Ivuxolimab was a fully human IgG2 agonistic monoclonal antibody targeting the costimulatory receptor OX40 (CD134). Among the approximately 50 dose-escalation patients, roughly 20 had hepatocellular carcinoma, 15 or so melanoma, 9 renal cell carcinoma and 9 head and neck cancer. Patients were allowed to have had prior anti-PD-1, anti-PD-L1 or anti-CTLA-4 therapy, and approximately 39% of the dose-escalation patients had been treated with checkpoint inhibitors. Peripheral TCRbeta sequencing was intended to test whether TCR sequence diversity was altered and clonal T-cell expansion was caused by ivuxolimab. Intravenous ivuxolimab was administered to patients every 2 weeks at six dose levels: 0.01, 0.1, 0.3, 1.5, 3 and 10 mg/kg. Partial responses occurred in three dose-escalation patients: two with cutaneous melanoma and one with hepatocellular carcinoma. The dose-escalation cohort was 82.7% male with a mean age of about 60 years, ranging from about 20 to 85. The paper describes the monotherapy dose-escalation part (N ≈ 49 patients) of the phase I trial of ivuxolimab.

Genomic DNA was isolated from the sorted cells so that the TCRbeta CDR3 region could be sequenced. The immunoSEQ Assay was used to sequence the TCRbeta CDR3 regions. This immuneACCESS table, as held by TCRdb, lists in-frame sequences with V and J called but not all clones. Of the missing ones, under half trace to an unresolved V gene in checked studies; the others have no known cause. The sample table holds about 70,000 clones, of which 88% were seen once. Under 1% of the sample rests with the top ten. Patients with autoimmune disease history or receiving systemic immunosuppression were excluded from the trial. Peripheral blood for TCR sequencing was drawn from every dose cohort at baseline, at cycle 4 day 1 and at cycle 7 day 1. Samples came from an open-label, multicenter, first-in-human phase I dose-escalation trial of ivuxolimab. Adults with locally advanced or metastatic melanoma, renal cell, hepatocellular, or head and neck squamous cell carcinoma were enrolled in the trial. CD4+ and CD8+ T cells were sorted separately from peripheral blood before TCR sequencing.

Summary of the overall study and its limitations: In partial responders in the 0.1-3.0 mg/kg groups, normalized peripheral clonal expansion was found to be among the lowest, especially among CD8+ T cells. After ivuxolimab, more expanded clones were found on average in CD8+ T cells than in CD4+ T cells. Low levels of normalized T-cell clonal expansion were also seen in some patients who did not respond. At doses of 0.1 to 3.0 mg/kg, clonal expansion of both CD4+ and CD8+ T cells in blood was seen between baseline and week 6. The antigen specificity of the clonally expanded peripheral T cells was not determined.

To note about this clone: Its specific antigen is unknown. No per-base quality is available; no much larger clone lies one base away.

The source is an adult with an advanced solid tumor such as melanoma, head and neck, liver or kidney cancer. Sequenced here: CD4+ or CD8+ T cells sorted from blood, sampled in a trial of the OX40 agonist ivuxolimab.

The CDR3 is CASSPVSREKLFF. At the DNA level, the sequence is TGTGCCAGCAGTCCCGTCTCGAGGGAAAAACTGTTTTTT. Rearrangement joined TRBV28 to TRBJ1-4, with the D gene call left open. The germline V gene yields MDHEN for CDR1 and SYDVKM for CDR2. Trimming takes 5 bases from V and 8 bases from J, and the germline ends sit 12 bases apart. The CDR3 numbers 13 residues from cysteine through phenylalanine. CDR3 DNA is the only sequence kept; it has 39 bases, read in frame from the first base.